These T cell receptor beta chains were read from a single sample in a study of T cell repertoires in cytomegalovirus infection. TCRdb itself ran the reads through MiXCR, one entry per CDR3 protein. The top ten hold around 60% of the sample, which has 200,000 to 250,000 distinct CDR3 sequences, approximately 40% seen once. What these receptors recognize is not known. The specimen was CD8+ T cells from cultured PBMCs, collected from culture after CMV antigen stimulation. These receptors originate from a human donor in good health (CMV status not recorded). Some clones in this sample may be carry-over from other donors' samples. Both conserved end residues are part of each CDR3. D genes are given only for firm matches. Some rows mark clone size as missing; the rest say once, few, many or name a class of expanded clone.

TRBD1	NA	TRBJ1-2	TRBV7-2	CASNGQGADYGYTF	TGTGCCAGCAACGGACAGGGGGCGGACTATGGCTACACCTTC
NA	NA	TRBJ2-2	TRBV6-4	CASSDSKDGTGELFF	TGTGCCAGCAGTGACTCGAAGGACGGCACCGGGGAGCTGTTTTTT
TRBD1	NA	TRBJ2-7	TRBV7-9	CASSWMGTGANEQYF	TGTGCCAGCAGCTGGATGGGGACAGGGGCTAACGAGCAGTACTTC
NA	many	TRBJ2-3	TRBV5-1	CASSFGEAPSTDTQYF	TGCGCCAGCAGCTTTGGAGAAGCGCCTAGCACAGATACGCAGTATTTT
TRBD1	few	TRBJ2-3	TRBV7-9	CASSLRQGIVDTQYF	TGTGCCAGCAGCTTGAGACAGGGGATCGTAGATACGCAGTATTTT
NA	many	TRBJ2-1	TRBV7-3	CASSLNGGSYNEQFF	TGTGCCAGCAGCTTAAACGGGGGATCCTACAATGAGCAGTTCTTC
NA	few	TRBJ2-1	TRBV4-1	CASSQGTGEQFF	TGCGCCAGCAGCCAAGGGACGGGTGAGCAGTTCTTC
NA	NA	TRBJ2-5	TRBV19	CASSIAGRETQYF	TGTGCCAGTAGTATCGCCGGACGAGAGACCCAGTACTTC
TRBD1	NA	TRBJ1-1	TRBV7-9	CASSWGQGLTEAFF	TGTGCCAGCAGCTGGGGACAGGGATTGACTGAAGCTTTCTTT
TRBD1	NA	TRBJ1-4	TRBV11-2	CASSLWTGSDEKLFF	TGTGCCAGCAGCCTCTGGACAGGGTCGGATGAAAAACTGTTTTTT
NA	NA	TRBJ2-7	TRBV6-5	CASSYSDRKYEQYF	TGTGCCAGCAGTTACTCGGACAGAAAATACGAGCAGTACTTC
NA	NA	TRBJ2-7	TRBV10-3	CAISEVTYEQYF	TGTGCCATCAGTGAGGTTACCTACGAGCAGTACTTC
NA	NA	TRBJ1-5	TRBV12-3/TRBV12-4	CASSPNAQYNQPQHF	TGTGCCAGCAGCCCTAACGCACAGTACAATCAGCCCCAGCATTTT
NA	NA	TRBJ1-6	TRBV5-5	CASSLEAETYNSPLHF	TGTGCCAGCAGCTTGGAGGCGGAGACCTATAATTCACCCCTCCACTTT
NA	NA	TRBJ2-1	TRBV20-1	CSAMGGGTAYNEQFF	TGCAGTGCTATGGGGGGGGGGACAGCTTACAATGAGCAGTTCTTC
TRBD2	once	TRBJ2-1	TRBV12-3/TRBV12-4	CASSQTAGVSDEQFF	TGTGCCAGCAGTCAAACAGCGGGAGTAAGCGATGAGCAGTTCTTC
NA	few	TRBJ2-1	TRBV7-9	CASSFTFDEQFF	TGTGCCAGCAGCTTCACGTTCGATGAGCAGTTCTTC
NA	NA	TRBJ1-3	TRBV14	CASSQDIGQGNTIYF	TGTGCCAGCAGCCAAGATATCGGACAGGGAAACACCATATATTTT
TRBD1	NA	TRBJ2-7	TRBV27	CASSSRRTGREQYF	TGTGCCAGCAGCTCCCGGAGGACAGGGCGCGAGCAGTACTTC
NA	few	TRBJ2-1	TRBV4-1	CASSQSPREQFF	TGCGCCAGCAGCCAAAGCCCCCGTGAGCAGTTCTTC
TRBD2	NA	TRBJ2-5	TRBV7-4	CASSLVVAGGHRYQETQYF	TGTGCCAGCAGCTTGGTTGTAGCGGGAGGGCATCGATACCAAGAGACCCAGTACTTC
NA	NA	TRBJ2-7	TRBV7-9	CASSTAEVNYEQYF	TGTGCCAGCAGCACAGCGGAAGTAAACTACGAGCAGTACTTC
NA	few	TRBJ2-1	TRBV24-1	CATSDIGDEQFF	TGTGCCACCAGTGATATAGGAGATGAGCAGTTCTTC
NA	NA	TRBJ1-1	TRBV6-6	CASLDTRAFF	TGTGCCAGCCTAGATACACGGGCTTTCTTT
NA	NA	TRBJ2-1	TRBV9	CASSEGGVHNEQFF	TGTGCCAGCAGCGAGGGTGGAGTACACAATGAGCAGTTCTTC